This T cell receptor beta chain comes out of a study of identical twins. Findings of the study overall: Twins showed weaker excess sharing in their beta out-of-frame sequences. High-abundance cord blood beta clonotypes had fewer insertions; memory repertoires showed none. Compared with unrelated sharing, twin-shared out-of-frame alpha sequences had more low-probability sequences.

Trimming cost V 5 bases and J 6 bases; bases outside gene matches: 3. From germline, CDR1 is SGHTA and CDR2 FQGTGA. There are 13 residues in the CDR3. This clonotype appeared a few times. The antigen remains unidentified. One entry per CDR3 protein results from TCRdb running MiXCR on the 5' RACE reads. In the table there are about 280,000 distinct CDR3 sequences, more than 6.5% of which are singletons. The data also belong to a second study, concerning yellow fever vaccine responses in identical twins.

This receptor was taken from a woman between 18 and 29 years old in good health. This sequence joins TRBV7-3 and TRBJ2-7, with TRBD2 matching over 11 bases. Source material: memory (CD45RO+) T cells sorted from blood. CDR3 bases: TGTGCCAGCAGCGTAGCGGGAGGGCCCGAGCAGTACTTC. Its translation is CASSVAGGPEQYF.